This T cell receptor (beta chain) was profiled in a study of CD8 T cells in Susac syndrome. Overall study findings and caveats: The study admitted that it had a relatively small number of individuals in its TCR sequencing and HLA analysis.

Sequencing of TCR beta was carried out in blood CD8+ and CD4+ T cells. TEMRA cells underwent FACS enrichment and CD8+ and CD4+ T cells underwent negative isolation. Worth noting for this clonotype: Its target is unknown.

Germline V gene lookup returns CDR1 SQVTM and CDR2 ANQGSEA. CDR3 length: 14 amino acids. Trimming cost V 1 base and J 3 bases, with 12 bases left between them. It was with random hexamers that roughly 0.45 to 1 ug RNA was reverse transcribed. The CDR3 of TCR beta was amplified by immunoSEQ multiplex PCR across 54 Vbeta and 13 Jbeta. TCRdb re-called the immunoSEQ multiplex PCR reads with MiXCR, one entry per CDR3 protein. Seen here are about 300,000 distinct CDR3 sequences, about 92% observed once, and the top ten hold about 0.063%. The chain links TRBV29-1 to TRBJ1-2, with D perhaps matching TRBD1 (6 bases). The receptor was isolated from a human donor with multiple sclerosis. What was sequenced was CD4+ T cells from PBMCs. The CDR3 reads CSVEAQAGDYGYTF. The DNA of the CDR3 is TGCAGCGTTGAAGCCCAAGCAGGGGACTATGGCTACACCTTC.